This passage covers 32 T cell receptor beta chains from one sample sequenced in a study of cytomegalovirus exposure and HLA in healthy donors (dated by TCRdb to about 2017). Libraries were prepared through the immunoSEQ multiplex PCR assay. The multiplex PCR relied on a mix of 60 forward primers for TCR Vbeta segments and 13 reverse primers for TCR Jbeta segments. Not all clones reach the TCRdb copy of this immuneACCESS table, which keeps in-frame sequences only. Checked studies attribute under half of the gap to unresolved V genes and leave the rest unexplained. Present in this sample are around 150,000 clones, 65% to 70% of which were seen just once. The ten top clones hold approximately 1.6% of the sample. Material for sequencing was PBMCs. These receptors originate from a human donor in good health.

Only a few counts were recorded for this clone. Written as DNA, the CDR3 is TGCGCCAGCAGCCAAGAGTACGGACAGTTTAATCAGCCCCAGCATTTT. Translating gives CASSQEYGQFNQPQHF. J is TRBJ1-5 and V is TRBV4-3; D may be TRBD1 (6 bases). Germline lookup yields CDR1 LGHNA and CDR2 YSLEER. Trimming left V 0 bases short and J 4 bases short, with 13 bases between. This CDR3 spans 16 amino acids.

This clone showed up just a few times. This chain joins TRBV28 and TRBJ2-1; 7 nucleotides align to TRBD1. CDR1 is MDHEN, CDR2 SYDVKM, per germline. The CDR3 totals 14 residues. With 6 bases clipped from V and 12 bases from J, the junction kept 14 bases outside the gene matches. The CDR3 spells CASSLLPGTVGQFF. The CDR3 region has the DNA TGTGCCAGCAGCTTGCTCCCGGGGACAGTAGGGCAGTTCTTC.

V gene TRBV4-1 combines with J gene TRBJ1-1, with a weak D call TRBD1 (5 bases). CDR3 length equals 15 residues. The germline gives CDR1 MGHRA, CDR2 YSYEKL. Trimming left V 8 bases short and J 0 bases short, with 16 bases between. The CDR3 DNA reads TGCGCCAGCGGGCCAGGGATTACATTGAACACTGAAGCTTTCTTT. This sequence encodes CASGPGITLNTEAFF.

The chain carries TRBV10-3 and TRBJ2-1, with D possibly TRBD2 on 5 matching bases. Germline values: CDR1 ENHRY, CDR2 SYGVKD. The CDR3 loop spans 16 amino acids. With 2 bases removed from V and 4 bases from J, the gap between germline ends came to 15 bases. CDR3 coding DNA: TGTGCCATCAGTGAGATCCTAGGGCGGGCGTACAATGAGCAGTTCTTC. Amino acids: CAISEILGRAYNEQFF.

This rearrangement joins TRBV7-9 to TRBJ2-1; a weak D match, TRBD1 (6 bases). Germline V gene lookup returns CDR1 SEHNR and CDR2 FQNEAQ (reference sequence). Trimming left V 5 bases short and J 3 bases short, with 17 bases between. The CDR3 is 16 amino acids. As DNA, the CDR3 is TGTGCCAGCAGCGAGCCGACAGGTCGGCTCTACAATGAGCAGTTCTTC. Translating gives CASSEPTGRLYNEQFF. The full variable domain, with the rest looked up from reference TRBV7-9 and TRBJ2-1, is DTGVSQNPRHKITKRGQNVTFRCDPISEHNRLYWYRQTLGQGPEFLTYFQNEAQLEKSRLLSDRFSAERPKGSFSTLEIQRTEQGDSAMYLCASSEPTGRLYNEQFFGPGTRLTVL.

J is TRBJ1-1 and V is TRBV5-1; 7 bases align to TRBD1. The CDR3 is 15 residues long. V lost 0 bases, J lost 2 bases, and 4 bases stayed unmatched. Germline loops: CDR1 SGHRS, CDR2 YFSETQ. CDR3 residues: CASSLVSGGNTEAFF. CDR3 DNA sequence: TGCGCCAGCAGCTTGGTGTCAGGGGGTAACACTGAAGCTTTCTTT.

This clone was observed once. CDR3 residues: CASSIRGLQPQHF. The CDR3 nucleotides read TGCGCCAGCAGTATCAGGGGGCTTCAGCCCCAGCATTTT. This chain joins TRBV4-1 and TRBJ1-5, with TRBD1 identical over 8 bases. V dropped 6 bases and J dropped 6; count of bases not matched to a gene: 4. Germline assignment: CDR1 MGHRA and CDR2 YSYEKL. This CDR3 contains 13 residues.

This clone was found once. The chain has TRBV28 and TRBJ1-3, with TRBD1 matching over 8 bases. Trimming removed 4 bases from V and 0 bases from J; junction bases left unmatched: 2. Germline CDR1 and CDR2: MDHEN and SYDVKM. The CDR3 is 15 amino acids. This CDR3 reads CASSSGQVSGNTIYF. CDR3 bases: TGTGCCAGCAGTTCGGGACAGGTCTCTGGAAACACCATATATTTT.

V and J are TRBV18 and TRBJ2-5, with D possibly being TRBD1 (5 bases). From germline, CDR1 is KGHSH and CDR2 LQKENI. The CDR3 sequence is 14 residues long. Between the trimmed V and J ends, which lost 0 bases and 5 bases, there was a span of 10 bases. Written as DNA, the CDR3 is TGTGCCAGCTCACCACCCGCAGGGTACGAGACCCAGTACTTC. Its translation: CASSPPAGYETQYF.

This chain connects TRBV7-8 to TRBJ2-1; 14 bases are a match to TRBD2. From germline, CDR1 is SGHVS and CDR2 FQNEAQ. J gave up 9 bases and V 5 bases, and 15 bases lay outside the gene matches. This CDR3 region has 18 residues. The CDR3 is CASSLTPGLAGEFIEQFF. The CDR3 nucleotides read TGTGCCAGCAGCCTAACCCCGGGACTAGCGGGAGAGTTTATTGAGCAGTTCTTC.

The CDR3 loop is CASSTRLAGGPSDTQYF. CDR3 sequence (DNA): TGTGCCAGCAGTACAAGACTAGCGGGAGGGCCTTCAGATACGCAGTATTTT. The J gene is TRBJ2-3, the V gene TRBV28, with 14 bases identical to TRBD2. CDR1 MDHEN and CDR2 SYDVKM come from the germline V gene. V shed 5 bases, J shed 4 bases, and the junction held 8 bases outside the gene matches. The CDR3 has 17 amino acids.

The rearrangement links TRBV11-1 to TRBJ2-2; D unresolved. Germline loops: CDR1 SGHAT, CDR2 FQDESV (reference sequence). The CDR3 loop spans 12 amino acids. V lost 3 bases to trimming and J lost 4 bases, with 3 bases between them. CDR3 residues: CASSFITGELFF. CDR3 DNA: TGTGCCAGCAGCTTTATCACCGGGGAGCTGTTTTTT.

This clone has just a few counts. The rearrangement links TRBV4-3 to TRBJ2-1; D gene uncertain. This CDR3 contains 13 residues. Germline V CDR1 and CDR2: LGHNA, YSLEER. V lost 4 bases and J 7 bases, leaving 11 bases between the germline ends. The CDR3 is CASSLAVSNEQFF. Written as DNA, the CDR3 is TGCGCCAGCAGCCTCGCGGTCTCGAATGAGCAGTTCTTC.

This clone was picked up a small number of times. The V and J genes are TRBV23-1 and TRBJ2-1; 8 bases are shared with TRBD1. TRBV23-1 is labeled an ORF, and its function is uncertain. The CDR3 has 15 amino acids. V shed 8 bases and J 6 bases; nucleotides not matched to a gene: 12. CDR3: CASGRTGRFSNEQFF. The CDR3 bases are TGCGCCAGCGGACGGACAGGGAGGTTTTCCAATGAGCAGTTCTTC.

This clone occurred a few times. J is TRBJ1-1 and V is TRBV11-2; tentative D call: TRBD1 (5 bases). The CDR3 runs to 14 residues. The ends were cut back, 1 base at V and 5 bases at J, with 11 bases in the middle. Looked up from germline, CDR1 is SGHAT and CDR2 is FQNNGV. CDR3 sequence reads: CASSLVGGRTEAFF. CDR3 sequence (DNA): TGTGCCAGCAGCTTAGTCGGGGGGAGGACTGAAGCTTTCTTT.

This clone was found a few times. The chain combines TRBV10-3 with TRBJ2-3, with 7 nucleotides matching TRBD2. Germline-derived CDR1 and CDR2 are ENHRY and SYGVKD. The V and J ends lost 10 bases and 2 bases, in that order; junction bases with no gene match: 15. The CDR3 loop spans 16 amino acids. CDR3 nucleotide sequence: TGTGCCACCTCCGAGGGAGGGAGTCCCTCCACAGATACGCAGTATTTT. It yields the protein CATSEGGSPSTDTQYF.

The genes are TRBV6-5 and TRBJ1-6, with 8 bases aligning to TRBD1. The CDR3 spans 14 residues. The junction had 5 bases not matched to a gene; V was cut back by 6 bases and J by 7 bases. The germline V gene encodes CDR1 MNHEY and CDR2 SVGAGI. Here the CDR3 reads CASSRTGNNSPLHF. The DNA of the CDR3 is TGTGCCAGCAGCCGGACAGGGAACAATTCACCCCTCCACTTT.

This clone appeared a single time. J is TRBJ1-1 and V is TRBV5-4; possibly TRBD1 for D (6 bases). Germline CDR1 SGHNT, CDR2 YYREEE (reference sequence). V was pared by 0 bases and J by 1 base, with 10 bases between. CDR3 length equals 15 residues. Here the CDR3 DNA reads TGTGCCAGCAGCTTGGATACAGGGTCGAACACTGAAGCTTTCTTT. Translated: CASSLDTGSNTEAFF.

This chain joins TRBV27 and TRBJ2-1; 7 bases are a match to TRBD2. Trimming took 7 bases from V and 9 from J; bases not matched to a gene: 9. This CDR3 region has 13 residues. Germline V CDR1 and CDR2: MNHEY, SMNVEV (reference sequence). The CDR3 bases are TGTGCCAGCACCTCCGGCCCGGGGGGTGAGCAGTTCTTC. Translated, it gives CASTSGPGGEQFF.

The chain uses TRBV18 and TRBJ2-6; D is possibly TRBD2 (5 bases). This CDR3 spans 17 amino acids. Deletions cut 4 bases from V and 4 bases from J, with 17 bases between. In germline, CDR1 is KGHSH, CDR2 LQKENI. The CDR3 loop reads CASSLSGSPGGANVLTF. DNA of the CDR3: TGTGCCAGCTCACTATCCGGGTCCCCGGGGGGGGCCAACGTCCTGACTTTC.

The chain recombines TRBV2 with TRBJ2-1, with 9 bases that match TRBD1. The CDR3 contains 15 residues. V trimming: 5 bases; J trimming: 7 bases; junction bases outside the gene matches: 9. Germline CDR1 and CDR2: SNHLY and FYNNEI. The CDR3 reads CASSRGQGQWNEQFF. CDR3 coding DNA: TGTGCCAGCAGTAGGGGACAGGGTCAGTGGAATGAGCAGTTCTTC.

V and J are TRBV18 and TRBJ2-7; a possible D gene is TRBD2 (5 bases). V lost 6 bases and J lost 2, with 17 bases in between. The CDR3 runs to 15 residues. CDR1 is KGHSH, CDR2 LQKENI, per germline. The CDR3 region is CASSLVRAQAYEQYF. CDR3 nucleotides: TGTGCCAGCTCCCTCGTGAGGGCCCAAGCCTACGAGCAGTACTTC.

This chain connects TRBV28 to TRBJ2-7; 7 nucleotides line up with TRBD2. This CDR3 comprises 17 residues. Unmatched junction bases numbered 14, after V lost 4 bases and J lost 2 bases. Per the germline V gene, CDR1 is MDHEN and CDR2 is SYDVKM. The CDR3 sequence is CASSSNRGASGAYEQYF. DNA of the CDR3: TGTGCCAGCAGTTCAAACCGGGGTGCTAGCGGAGCCTACGAGCAGTACTTC.

The genes are TRBV5-1 and TRBJ2-5; D may be TRBD2 (6 bases). V gave up 5 bases and J gave up 2 bases, with 10 bases separating them. Germline V gene data show CDR1 as SGHRS and CDR2 as YFSETQ. The CDR3 runs to 13 residues. The chain's CDR3 is CASRPGLQETQYF. The CDR3 DNA sequence: TGCGCCAGCAGACCCGGACTACAAGAGACCCAGTACTTC.

This clone was observed a few times. The chain has TRBV18 and TRBJ1-2; TRBD1 matches at 8 bases. The germline CDR1 and CDR2 sequences are KGHSH and LQKENI. J lost 6 bases, V lost 4 bases, and 4 bases had no gene match. This CDR3 comprises 13 residues. The CDR3 DNA reads as TGTGCCAGCTCACAGGACAGGGTCAATGGCTACACCTTC. Protein: CASSQDRVNGYTF.

Comment on this clone: The junction and the germline gene differ at one end; a read error may be behind it. The chain employs TRBV7-8 and TRBJ2-7; D remains unclear. Germline V gene data show CDR1 as SGHVS and CDR2 as FQNEAQ. The CDR3 consists of 12 residues. The CDR3 reads CASSRRQVLFSF. CDR3 nucleotide sequence: TGTGCCAGCAGCCGGCGACAAGTTCTGTTTAGCTTC. Together with reference TRBV7-8 and TRBJ2-7, the CDR3 gives the full variable domain: GAGVSQSPRYKVAKRGQDVALRCDPISGHVSLFWYQQALGQGPEFLTYFQNEAQLDKSGLPSDRFFAERPEGSVSTLKIQRTQQEDSAVYLCASSRRQVLFSFGPGTRLTVT.

V usage is TRBV9 and J usage is TRBJ2-2; D gene unclear. V was cut by 2 bases and J by 3 bases, with 8 bases left in between. The CDR3 length is 14 residues. Germline CDR1 is SGDLS and CDR2 is YYNGEE. Here the CDR3 reads CASSVGRYTGELFF. In DNA, the CDR3 is TGTGCCAGCAGCGTTGGCAGATACACCGGGGAGCTGTTTTTT. Looking up the rest from reference TRBV9 and TRBJ2-2 gives the full variable domain: DSGVTQTPKHLITATGQRVTLRCSPRSGDLSVYWYQQSLDQGLQFLIQYYNGEERAKGNILERFSAQQFPDLHSELNLSSLELGDSALYFCASSVGRYTGELFFGEGSRLTVL.

This clone has a handful of counts. The chain joins TRBV5-6 to TRBJ2-7, with TRBD1 identical over 11 bases. Germline V gene data show CDR1 as SGHDT and CDR2 as YYEEEE. The length of the CDR3 is 14 residues. V shed 3 bases and J 7 bases; nucleotides not matched to a gene: 6. CDR3 nucleotide sequence: TGTGCCAGCAGCTACGGACAGGGGGCCCGGGAGCAGTACTTC. Its protein is CASSYGQGAREQYF.

The CDR3, as DNA: TGTGCCAGCAGGAGGGGGCAAGGTGGCTACACCTTC. As protein: CASRRGQGGYTF. The genes are TRBV27 and TRBJ1-2; 7 bases line up with TRBD1. The CDR3 has 12 amino acids. The germline V gene has CDR1 MNHEY and CDR2 SMNVEV (reference sequence). V shed 6 bases and J 7 bases; nucleotides not matched to a gene: 5.

This chain joins TRBV27 and TRBJ1-5; a weak D match, TRBD1 (6 bases). Trimming stripped 5 bases from V and 0 bases from J, with 20 bases between. The germline V gene encodes CDR1 MNHEY and CDR2 SMNVEV (reference sequence). The CDR3 has 18 residues. CDR3 sequence reads: CASSPDGRRGYSNQPQHF. CDR3 in DNA: TGTGCCAGCAGTCCCGATGGGCGCAGGGGATATAGCAATCAGCCCCAGCATTTT.

V gene TRBV5-1 combines with J gene TRBJ2-5; 7 nucleotides match TRBD2. V shed 4 bases and J 1 base; nucleotides not matched to a gene: 7. This CDR3 has 15 residues. Germline V CDR1 and CDR2: SGHRS, YFSETQ. As DNA, the CDR3 is TGCGCCAGCAGCCGGACTAGTTTGGCCCAAGAGACCCAGTACTTC. This translates into CASSRTSLAQETQYF.

The chain has TRBV19 and TRBJ1-5, with D hard to call. CDR3 length: 16 residues. The germline CDR1 and CDR2 sequences are LNHDA and SQIVND (reference sequence). With 4 bases removed from V and 0 bases from J, the gap between germline ends came to 13 bases. The CDR3 DNA reads TGTGCCAGTAGTAAGGCGGCAGCTTATAGCAATCAGCCCCAGCATTTT. It encodes CASSKAAAYSNQPQHF.